This TCR beta chain was recorded in a study of T cells expressing NK-cell markers. Study context: From sorted CD3+CD56+NKG2C+, CD3+CD56+NKG2C- and CD3+CD56-NKG2C+ T cells came the TCR beta repertoires. Seven donors tested HCMV-seropositive and one tested seronegative among the eight sequenced.

Overall study results and limits: The dominant NKG2C+ clonotypes represented roughly 1.0-7.5% of CD8+ T cells in over 5 donors.

The germline CDR1 and CDR2 sequences are DFQATT and SNEGSKA (reference sequence). This CDR3 region has 14 residues. Remarks on this clonotype: Its antigen is not known.

No DNA is given; TCRdb re-called the 5' RACE reads and lists each CDR3 protein once. This table holds around 470,000 distinct CDR3 sequences. This chain joins TRBV20-1 and TRBJ2-1; the D gene TCRdb calls, TRBD1, cannot be checked with no DNA. The sequenced sample was blood T cells: a sorted CD56 or NKG2C T cell subset, CD4+ or CD8+ T cells, or bulk PBMC T cells (not recorded which). This receptor was obtained from a woman aged 45-65 years in good health. The CDR3 region is CSAGPPRDYNEQFF.